The source of this TCR beta chain is a study of identical twins. Germline V lookup: CDR1 MRHNA, CDR2 SNTAGT. There are 19 residues in the CDR3. The ends lost 0 bases at V and 1 base at J; junction bases unmatched: 12. This clonotype has a count of ten or more. Its antigen is as yet unknown. Carrying unique molecular identifiers, the cDNA also gained a universal primer site through template switching. MiXCR, applied by TCRdb to the 5' RACE reads, yields one record per CDR3 protein. The sample gives about 690,000 distinct CDR3 sequences, over 5% of which show up once; roughly 1.8% is in the top ten. General study points: Invariant T cells like MAIT and iNKT could partly confound the zero-insertion analyses.

The sample comprised naive T cells sorted from blood. This clonotype originated in a young man in good health. The V gene is TRBV6-4, the J gene TRBJ1-5; 7 bases line up with TRBD1. The CDR3 loop is CASSDSSRGGEISNQPQHF. CDR3 DNA sequence: TGTGCCAGCAGTGACTCGAGTAGAGGGGGCGAGATAAGCAATCAGCCCCAGCATTTT.